This T cell receptor beta chain comes out of a study of beta chain features in type 1 diabetes. Trimming pared 1 base from V and 4 bases from J, leaving 7 bases between. Germline CDR1 SNHLY, CDR2 FYNNEI. This CDR3 has 13 amino acids. Every isolated RNA sample was fully reverse transcribed, so sequencing captured expressed TCRB transcripts. Measured with immunoSEQ multiplex PCR; TCRdb has only the in-frame clones, and not every one. This sample carries roughly 310,000 clones, around 10% of them seen once, and the ten largest clones take just over 0.015%. The sequence came from a woman younger than 45 in good health. The sequenced material came from naive CD4+ T cells from blood. This sequence joins TRBV2 and TRBJ1-2; possibly TRBD1 for D (6 bases). CDR3 bases: TGTGCCAGCAGTGAAGACAGGGTCTATGGCTACACCTTC. Translating it yields CASSEDRVYGYTF.